These T cell receptor beta chains were read from a single sample in a study of cytomegalovirus exposure and HLA in healthy donors. Data came from immunoSEQ multiplex PCR; TCRdb stores just in-frame clones and leaves some out. The sample yields around 97,000 clones, around 76% seen once. The sample consisted of PBMCs. The receptor source for this set is a woman aged 18-35 years in good health and CMV-seropositive. Both conserved end residues are part of each CDR3. Fields, in order: CDR3 protein, J gene, D gene, V gene. D genes are given only for firm matches.

cdr3_aa: CASSWTGGVFSAEAFF
j_call: TRBJ1-1
d_call: TRBD1
v_call: TRBV5-6

cdr3_aa: CASSSRTRFQEAQYF
j_call: TRBJ2-5
d_call: TRBD2
v_call: TRBV5-4

cdr3_aa: CASSPPWVRISYEQYF
j_call: TRBJ2-7
d_call: .
v_call: TRBV18

cdr3_aa: CASSLSVEETQYF
j_call: TRBJ2-5
d_call: .
v_call: TRBV28

cdr3_aa: CASSYSLGQYNSPLHF
j_call: TRBJ1-6
d_call: TRBD1
v_call: TRBV6-5

cdr3_aa: CASSQQRGQKSHEQYF
j_call: TRBJ2-7
d_call: .
v_call: TRBV4-1

cdr3_aa: CASNSNTEAFF
j_call: TRBJ1-1
d_call: .
v_call: TRBV5-1

cdr3_aa: CAWSRFSYEQYF
j_call: TRBJ2-7
d_call: .
v_call: TRBV30

cdr3_aa: CSVVGLGEQYF
j_call: TRBJ2-7
d_call: .
v_call: TRBV29-1

cdr3_aa: CASSANGGDAYF
j_call: TRBJ2-3
d_call: TRBD2
v_call: TRBV9

cdr3_aa: CASSLLFGDTGSSPLHF
j_call: TRBJ1-6
d_call: .
v_call: TRBV27

cdr3_aa: CASSGSQGIGAFF
j_call: TRBJ1-1
d_call: TRBD1
v_call: TRBV6-1

cdr3_aa: CASPSTGGLTPYNEQFF
j_call: TRBJ2-1
d_call: TRBD2
v_call: TRBV2

cdr3_aa: CASSIWAQETQYF
j_call: TRBJ2-5
d_call: .
v_call: TRBV19

cdr3_aa: CASSEEGGLAGSSYEQYF
j_call: TRBJ2-7
d_call: TRBD2
v_call: TRBV6-1

cdr3_aa: CASSLVGGNTEAFF
j_call: TRBJ1-1
d_call: .
v_call: TRBV7-8

cdr3_aa: CASGEGVAYGYTF
j_call: TRBJ1-2
d_call: .
v_call: TRBV12-5

cdr3_aa: CASSVAAGVYNEQFF
j_call: TRBJ2-1
d_call: TRBD2
v_call: TRBV9

cdr3_aa: CASTLDGGSSYNEQFF
j_call: TRBJ2-1
d_call: .
v_call: TRBV9

cdr3_aa: CASSPSAGGQDTQYF
j_call: TRBJ2-3
d_call: .
v_call: TRBV7-9

cdr3_aa: CASSLNSGGAPETQYF
j_call: TRBJ2-5
d_call: TRBD2
v_call: TRBV7-3

cdr3_aa: CASSLIQRAARGNEQFF
j_call: TRBJ2-1
d_call: .
v_call: TRBV28

cdr3_aa: CASSLSLNTEAFF
j_call: TRBJ1-1
d_call: .
v_call: TRBV7-9

cdr3_aa: CASSVAFGRATDTQYF
j_call: TRBJ2-3
d_call: TRBD2
v_call: TRBV9

cdr3_aa: CASSYSGGDDYGYTF
j_call: TRBJ1-2
d_call: TRBD1
v_call: TRBV6-6

cdr3_aa: CSVVGQGGGEAFF
j_call: TRBJ1-1
d_call: TRBD1
v_call: TRBV29-1

cdr3_aa: CASSLGGGAEKLFF
j_call: TRBJ1-4
d_call: .
v_call: TRBV7-2

cdr3_aa: CASSSGLAATSSYEQYF
j_call: TRBJ2-7
d_call: TRBD2
v_call: TRBV19

cdr3_aa: CASSPQSNSGNTIYF
j_call: TRBJ1-3
d_call: .
v_call: TRBV5-1

cdr3_aa: CASSLAFPGAGNTIYF
j_call: TRBJ1-3
d_call: .
v_call: TRBV7-6

cdr3_aa: CASSPTQNRGQFF
j_call: TRBJ2-1
d_call: .
v_call: TRBV28

cdr3_aa: CASSQQDGTLPTF
j_call: TRBJ1-3
d_call: .
v_call: TRBV18

cdr3_aa: CASSSREGSYEQYF
j_call: TRBJ2-7
d_call: .
v_call: TRBV7-9

cdr3_aa: CASSNRRGINQPQHF
j_call: TRBJ1-5
d_call: .
v_call: TRBV6-6

cdr3_aa: CASSFTPGDEQYF
j_call: TRBJ2-7
d_call: .
v_call: TRBV5-4

cdr3_aa: CASSLSGTGVVWNTEAFF
j_call: TRBJ1-1
d_call: TRBD1
v_call: TRBV5-5

cdr3_aa: CASSLEGRGVSNYGYTF
j_call: TRBJ1-2
d_call: .
v_call: TRBV5-1

cdr3_aa: CASSEGHLSTFF
j_call: TRBJ1-1
d_call: .
v_call: TRBV9

cdr3_aa: CASSRQGNTGELFF
j_call: TRBJ2-2
d_call: TRBD1
v_call: TRBV18

cdr3_aa: CASSRTGQKDSPLHF
j_call: TRBJ1-6
d_call: TRBD1
v_call: TRBV6-4

cdr3_aa: CASSLRTSGKYNEQFF
j_call: TRBJ2-1
d_call: TRBD2
v_call: TRBV27

cdr3_aa: CASSPRGGAGVGNEQFF
j_call: TRBJ2-1
d_call: .
v_call: TRBV4-3

cdr3_aa: CASSDGTGDYGYTF
j_call: TRBJ1-2
d_call: TRBD1
v_call: TRBV6-4

cdr3_aa: CASSKPGTGASGANVLTF
j_call: TRBJ2-6
d_call: TRBD1
v_call: TRBV5-4

cdr3_aa: CASTVNRGSKLFF
j_call: TRBJ1-4
d_call: TRBD1
v_call: TRBV2

cdr3_aa: CASSPLDRGEVNEQFF
j_call: TRBJ2-1
d_call: TRBD1
v_call: TRBV4-1

cdr3_aa: CSVRAINYGYTF
j_call: TRBJ1-2
d_call: .
v_call: TRBV29-1

cdr3_aa: CASSLRWRGGPTYEQYF
j_call: TRBJ2-7
d_call: TRBD1
v_call: TRBV7-6

cdr3_aa: CASSTRDRGPYTF
j_call: TRBJ1-2
d_call: TRBD1
v_call: TRBV25-1

cdr3_aa: CASFDQETQYF
j_call: TRBJ2-5
d_call: .
v_call: TRBV21-1

cdr3_aa: CASSPWRENQETQYF
j_call: TRBJ2-5
d_call: .
v_call: TRBV5-1

cdr3_aa: CASSLRLDRDPYNEQFF
j_call: TRBJ2-1
d_call: TRBD1
v_call: TRBV27

cdr3_aa: CSVEGGYGLFF
j_call: TRBJ2-2
d_call: .
v_call: TRBV29-1

cdr3_aa: CAWRGPPGGETQYF
j_call: TRBJ2-5
d_call: TRBD2
v_call: TRBV30

cdr3_aa: CASSSKTGGLAKNIQYF
j_call: TRBJ2-4
d_call: TRBD1
v_call: TRBV7-9

cdr3_aa: CASSFLVAGELNEQFF
j_call: TRBJ2-1
d_call: TRBD2
v_call: TRBV7-6